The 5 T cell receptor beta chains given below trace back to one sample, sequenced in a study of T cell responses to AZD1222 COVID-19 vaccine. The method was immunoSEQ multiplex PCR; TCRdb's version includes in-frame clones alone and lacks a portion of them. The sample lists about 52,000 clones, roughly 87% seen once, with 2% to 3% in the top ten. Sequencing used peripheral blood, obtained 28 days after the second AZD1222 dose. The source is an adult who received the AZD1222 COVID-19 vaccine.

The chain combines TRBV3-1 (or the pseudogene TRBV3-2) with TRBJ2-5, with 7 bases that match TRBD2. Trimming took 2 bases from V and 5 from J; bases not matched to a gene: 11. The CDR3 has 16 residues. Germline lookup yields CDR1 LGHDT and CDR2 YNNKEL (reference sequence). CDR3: CASSQRVGRTVETQYF. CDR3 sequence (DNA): TGTGCCAGCAGCCAAAGGGTCGGGAGGACGGTGGAGACCCAGTACTTC.

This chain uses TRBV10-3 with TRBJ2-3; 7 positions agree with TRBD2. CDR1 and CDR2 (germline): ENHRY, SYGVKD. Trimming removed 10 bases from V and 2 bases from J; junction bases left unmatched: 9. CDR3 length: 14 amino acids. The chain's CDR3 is CATLAGPFTDTQYF. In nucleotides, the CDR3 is TGTGCCACATTAGCGGGTCCTTTCACAGATACGCAGTATTTT.

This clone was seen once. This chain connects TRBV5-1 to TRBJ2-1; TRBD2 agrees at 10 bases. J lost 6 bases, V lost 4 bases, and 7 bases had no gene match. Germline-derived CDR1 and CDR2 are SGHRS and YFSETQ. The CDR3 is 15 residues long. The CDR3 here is CASSPSLAGSNEQFF. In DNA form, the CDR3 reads TGCGCCAGCAGCCCTTCACTAGCGGGGTCCAATGAGCAGTTCTTC.

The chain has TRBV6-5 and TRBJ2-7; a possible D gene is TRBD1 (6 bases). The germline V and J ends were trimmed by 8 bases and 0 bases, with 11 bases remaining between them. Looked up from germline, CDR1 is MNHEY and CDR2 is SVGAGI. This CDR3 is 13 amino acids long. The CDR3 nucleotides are TGTGCCAGCGGGGACATCAACTCCTACGAGCAGTACTTC. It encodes CASGDINSYEQYF.

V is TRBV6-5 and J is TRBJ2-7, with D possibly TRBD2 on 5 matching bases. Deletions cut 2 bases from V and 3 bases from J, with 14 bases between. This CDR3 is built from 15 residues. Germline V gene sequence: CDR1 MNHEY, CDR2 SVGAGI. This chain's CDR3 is CASSYDAEELYEQYF. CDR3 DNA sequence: TGTGCCAGCAGTTACGACGCGGAGGAACTCTACGAGCAGTACTTC.